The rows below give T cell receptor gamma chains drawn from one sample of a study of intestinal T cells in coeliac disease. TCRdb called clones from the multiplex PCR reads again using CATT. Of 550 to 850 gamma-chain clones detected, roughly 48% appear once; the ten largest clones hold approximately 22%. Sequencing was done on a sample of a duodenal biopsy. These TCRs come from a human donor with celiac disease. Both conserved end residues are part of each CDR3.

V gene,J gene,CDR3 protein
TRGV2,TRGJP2,CATSSVSDWIKTF
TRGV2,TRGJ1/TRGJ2,CATWAEGKLF
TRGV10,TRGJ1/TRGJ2,CAAWDSSAPYKKLF
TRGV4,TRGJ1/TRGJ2,CATWDGYRNYYKKLF
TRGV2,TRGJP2,CATWDGLIGVKTF
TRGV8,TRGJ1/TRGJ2,CATWDRIPHYYKKLF
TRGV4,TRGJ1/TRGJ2,CATWDGLGYYKKLF
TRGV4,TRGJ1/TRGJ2,CAHLGPLLFEKLF
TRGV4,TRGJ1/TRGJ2,CATWPRGVGYKKLF
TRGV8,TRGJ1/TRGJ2,CAPGIGLYYKKLF
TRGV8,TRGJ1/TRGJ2,CATWDSCPSFYYKKLF
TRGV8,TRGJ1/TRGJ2,CAHGLSFTLNYYKKLF
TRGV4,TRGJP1,CATWGLFKIF
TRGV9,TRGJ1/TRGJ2,CALWELIIYKKLF
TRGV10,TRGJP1,CAGGGIKGGTTGWFKIF
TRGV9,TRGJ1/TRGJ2,CALWELHYYKKLF
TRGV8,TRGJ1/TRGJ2,CATSGLSALYSNYYKKLF
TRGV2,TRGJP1,CATWGLYTGWFKIF
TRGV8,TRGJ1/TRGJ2,CATWDMDRYKKLF
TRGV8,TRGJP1,CAHLDGTGWFKIF
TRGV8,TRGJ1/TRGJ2,CAPGIATNYYKKLF
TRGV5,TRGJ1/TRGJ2,CAHLGQAYYKKLF
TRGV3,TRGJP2,CATWDRGVVVPGIGSKTF
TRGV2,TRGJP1,CATWDGPPELGSKIF
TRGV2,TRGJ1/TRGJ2,CATWDAPLGKLF
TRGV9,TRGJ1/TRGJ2,CALWEVLNYYKKLF
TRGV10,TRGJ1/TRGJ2,CAAWDRGIIYKKLF
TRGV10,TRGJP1,CAAWALVGFKIF
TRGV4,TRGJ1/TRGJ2,CATWDGPPPKKLF
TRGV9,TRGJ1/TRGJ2,CALWEPTPPYYKKLF
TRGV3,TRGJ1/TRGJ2,CATWDSSSYYKKLF
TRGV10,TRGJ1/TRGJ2,CAALHRNHKKLF
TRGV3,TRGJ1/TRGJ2,CADLGLKHGKKLF
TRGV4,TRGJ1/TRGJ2,CATWDAPCYYKKLF